A selection of T cell receptor beta chains follows, all from one sample in a study of cytomegalovirus exposure and HLA in healthy donors. Method: immunoSEQ multiplex PCR; TCRdb's copy keeps in-frame clones and lacks some. The sample holds 150,000 to 200,000 clones, about 88% seen once. Sequencing was done on a sample of PBMCs. These receptors came from a girl under three years old in good health and CMV-seronegative. Each CDR3 is given with its conserved first and last residue. A D gene is named only where the DNA matches it firmly. Not all rows give a size; the values are once, few, many and, for expanded clones, a class.

d_gene	v_gene	j_gene	abundance	CDR3aa	CDR3nt
-	TRBV4-2	TRBJ2-6	-	CASSQVPVGGVGANVLTF	TGTGCCAGCAGCCAAGTGCCCGTAGGGGGAGTTGGGGCCAACGTCCTGACTTTC
-	TRBV19	TRBJ1-1	-	CASSIDRNTEAFF	TGTGCCAGTAGTATAGACCGGAACACTGAAGCTTTCTTT
-	TRBV5-1	TRBJ1-1	-	CASSLGENTEAFF	TGCGCCAGCAGCTTGGGCGAAAACACTGAAGCTTTCTTT
TRBD1	TRBV2	TRBJ1-5	-	CASSVRDRFYSNQPQHF	TGTGCCAGCAGTGTCCGGGACAGGTTCTATAGCAATCAGCCCCAGCATTTT
-	TRBV2	TRBJ2-5	-	CASGIQETQYF	TGTGCCAGCGGCATCCAAGAGACCCAGTACTTC
-	TRBV30	TRBJ2-1	-	CAWSVLHEQFF	TGTGCCTGGAGTGTACTACATGAGCAGTTCTTC
TRBD1	TRBV7-6	TRBJ2-7	few	CASSSEQGVRLDEQYF	TGTGCCAGCAGCTCGGAACAGGGGGTTAGATTAGACGAGCAGTACTTC
-	TRBV25-1	TRBJ1-1	-	CASSEWGGTEAFF	TGTGCCAGCAGTGAATGGGGGGGCACTGAAGCTTTCTTT
TRBD2	TRBV6-5	TRBJ2-1	-	CASSYSMRLAEFF	TGTGCCAGCAGTTACTCGATGAGACTAGCGGAGTTCTTC
TRBD1	TRBV2	TRBJ1-1	-	CASSTQGQGNTEAFF	TGTGCCAGCAGCACACAGGGACAGGGGAACACTGAAGCTTTCTTT
TRBD2	TRBV10-3	TRBJ2-7	-	CAISSEGLDWSYEQYF	TGTGCCATCAGTTCTGAAGGACTAGATTGGAGCTACGAGCAGTACTTC
TRBD1	TRBV19	TRBJ1-4	-	CASSRQGSEKLFF	TGTGCCAGTAGTAGACAGGGGAGTGAAAAACTGTTTTTT
TRBD2	TRBV11-3	TRBJ2-1	once	CASSPPSGTINQDEQFF	TGTGCCAGCAGCCCACCAAGTGGGACTATCAACCAGGATGAGCAGTTCTTC
-	TRBV19	TRBJ1-6	few	CASSTQGSSNSPLHF	TGTGCCAGTAGTACTCAGGGCAGCTCCAATTCACCCCTCCACTTT
TRBD2	TRBV7-3	TRBJ2-7	-	CASSLRAGTSGYEQYF	TGTGCCAGCAGCTTAAGAGCCGGGACTAGCGGGTACGAGCAGTACTTC
-	TRBV5-4	TRBJ2-7	-	CASSYGDYEQYF	TGTGCCAGCAGCTACGGAGATTACGAGCAGTACTTC
-	TRBV12-2	TRBJ2-7	-	CASRSHRFAGLPYEQYF	TGTGCAAGTCGCTCCCATCGGTTCGCGGGACTCCCCTACGAGCAGTACTTC
-	TRBV21-1	TRBJ1-5	-	CAKTGRQPQHF	TGTGCCAAGACAGGGCGTCAGCCCCAGCATTTT
TRBD1	TRBV7-9	TRBJ1-2	-	CASSPGTGLYGYTF	TGTGCCAGCAGCCCGGGGACAGGGTTGTATGGCTACACCTTC
-	TRBV7-9	TRBJ2-5	once	CSSSTVQETQYF	TGTTCCAGTTCAACGGTCCAAGAGACCCAGTACTTC
-	TRBV21-1	TRBJ2-7	-	CASSAPGSDF	TGTGCCAGCAGCGCCCCAGGGTCGGACTTC
-	TRBV2	TRBJ1-3	-	CASKGFSGNTIYF	TGTGCCAGCAAGGGGTTCTCTGGAAACACCATATATTTT
-	TRBV28	TRBJ1-2	-	CASSLLNYGYTF	TGTGCCAGCAGTTTACTCAACTATGGCTACACCTTC
-	TRBV7-3	TRBJ2-7	-	CASSQTSLGEQYF	TGTGCCAGCAGTCAGACTAGTTTAGGCGAGCAGTACTTC
TRBD2	TRBV6-5	TRBJ2-7	-	CASGASGRSKREQYF	TGTGCCAGCGGAGCTAGCGGGAGATCTAAGCGCGAGCAGTACTTC
-	TRBV2	TRBJ2-7	-	CASSEADVGVYEQYF	TGTGCCAGCAGTGAGGCGGATGTGGGAGTATACGAGCAGTACTTC
TRBD2	TRBV7-9	TRBJ2-1	-	CASSLARGRAGDNEQFF	TGTGCCAGCAGCTTAGCGCGGGGTCGAGCGGGGGACAATGAGCAGTTCTTC
-	TRBV7-9	TRBJ2-5	-	CASSRGGGTETQYF	TGTGCCAGCAGCCGGGGAGGGGGGACGGAGACCCAGTACTTC
TRBD2	TRBV4-3	TRBJ2-7	once	CASSQETPLAGGSYEQYF	TGCGCCAGCAGCCAAGAAACCCCCCTAGCGGGAGGGTCATACGAGCAGTACTTC
-	TRBV6-1	TRBJ2-7	-	CASSENRVWKQYF	TGTGCCAGCAGTGAAAACCGGGTGTGGAAGCAGTACTTC
-	TRBV18	TRBJ1-1	-	CASSPFDRGAETEAFF	TGTGCCAGCTCACCCTTCGATAGGGGCGCGGAGACTGAAGCTTTCTTT
TRBD1	TRBV30	TRBJ1-4	few	CAWGTGERLFF	TGTGCCTGGGGAACAGGGGAACGACTGTTTTTT
-	TRBV21-1	TRBJ2-3	-	CASSKSLAGEKSDTQYF	TGTGCCAGCAGCAAATCTCTAGCGGGAGAGAAGTCAGATACGCAGTATTTT
TRBD2	TRBV4-2	TRBJ2-3	-	CASSQKGAVTSGSADTQYF	TGTGCCAGCAGCCAAAAAGGAGCCGTGACTAGCGGGAGCGCAGATACGCAGTATTTT
TRBD2	TRBV10-3	TRBJ2-3	-	CAISQPEEGRASSTDTQYF	TGTGCCATCAGTCAACCAGAGGAAGGGAGGGCCAGTAGCACAGATACGCAGTATTTT
-	TRBV11-2	TRBJ1-2	-	CASSRQQHSYGYTF	TGTGCCAGCAGCCGACAGCAACACTCCTATGGCTACACCTTC
TRBD1	TRBV9	TRBJ2-7	-	CASSVGDRGPYEQYF	TGTGCCAGCAGCGTAGGAGACAGGGGCCCCTACGAGCAGTACTTC
-	TRBV30	TRBJ1-5	-	CAWGRGGGNQPQHF	TGTGCCTGGGGGAGAGGGGGGGGCAATCAGCCCCAGCATTTT
TRBD1	TRBV7-8	TRBJ2-7	-	CASSRRDRVYEQYF	TGTGCCAGCAGCCGCCGGGACAGGGTCTACGAGCAGTACTTC
TRBD2	TRBV6-5	TRBJ2-1	-	CASSYSGLAGNNEQFF	TGTGCCAGCAGTTACTCGGGACTAGCGGGGAACAATGAGCAGTTCTTC
TRBD2	TRBV6-5	TRBJ2-7	-	CASSYRLASHEQYF	TGTGCCAGCAGTTACAGACTAGCGAGTCACGAGCAGTACTTC
-	TRBV6-5	TRBJ1-1	few	CASSYQGNTEAFF	TGTGCCAGCAGTTACCAGGGGAACACTGAAGCTTTCTTT
TRBD1	TRBV19	TRBJ2-7	-	CASSTSRGQSSGEQYF	TGTGCCAGTAGTACCTCCAGGGGGCAATCGTCGGGTGAGCAGTACTTC
-	TRBV6-5	TRBJ1-2	-	CASRSTGSYGYTF	TGTGCCAGCAGGTCCACAGGGAGCTATGGCTACACCTTC
TRBD1	TRBV7-2	TRBJ1-1	-	CASRVYGTANTEAFF	TGTGCCAGCAGAGTTTACGGGACAGCGAACACTGAAGCTTTCTTT
TRBD2	TRBV9	TRBJ2-1	once	CASSASGRAIHEQFF	TGTGCCAGCAGCGCTAGCGGGAGGGCCATCCATGAGCAGTTCTTC
-	TRBV5-1	TRBJ1-2	-	CASSLEGDGYTF	TGCGCCAGCAGCTTGGAAGGAGATGGCTACACCTTC
-	TRBV7-6	TRBJ2-7	few	CASSPLVSYEQYF	TGTGCCAGCAGCCCTCTAGTCTCCTACGAGCAGTACTTC
-	TRBV13	TRBJ1-1	-	CASSLFRGLNTEAFF	TGTGCCAGCAGCTTATTCCGGGGGTTGAACACTGAAGCTTTCTTT
TRBD2	TRBV7-2	TRBJ2-5	-	CASSLVGLAGGPGETQYF	TGTGCCAGCAGCTTAGTAGGACTAGCGGGAGGGCCCGGAGAGACCCAGTACTTC
TRBD1	TRBV18	TRBJ1-2	-	CASSPIDRASRNGYTF	TGTGCCAGCTCACCTATAGACAGGGCCTCTCGTAATGGCTACACCTTC
TRBD2	TRBV10-1	TRBJ2-5	-	CASSVTTSGQETQYF	TGCGCCAGCAGCGTGACGACTAGCGGGCAAGAGACCCAGTACTTC
-	TRBV30	TRBJ1-2	-	CAWSASGIGYTF	TGTGCCTGGAGTGCGTCAGGGATCGGCTACACCTTC
-	TRBV5-6	TRBJ1-2	-	CASRAGGGYGYTF	TGTGCCAGCAGGGCTGGGGGAGGCTATGGCTACACCTTC